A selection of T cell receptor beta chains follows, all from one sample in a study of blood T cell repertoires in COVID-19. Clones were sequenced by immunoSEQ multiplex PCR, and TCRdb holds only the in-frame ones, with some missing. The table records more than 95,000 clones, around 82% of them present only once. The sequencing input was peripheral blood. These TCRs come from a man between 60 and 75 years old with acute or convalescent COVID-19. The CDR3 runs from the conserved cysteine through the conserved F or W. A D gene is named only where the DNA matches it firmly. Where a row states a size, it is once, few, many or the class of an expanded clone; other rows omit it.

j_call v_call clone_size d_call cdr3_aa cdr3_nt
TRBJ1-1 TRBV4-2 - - CASSQDRGSRVGTEAFF TGTGCCAGCAGCCAAGATCGAGGTTCCAGGGTAGGCACTGAAGCTTTCTTT
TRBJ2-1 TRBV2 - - CASKTTLAASSYNEQFF TGTGCCAGCAAGACGACCTTAGCGGCGAGCTCCTACAATGAGCAGTTCTTC
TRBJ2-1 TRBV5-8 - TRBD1 CASSPPRGRVVYEQFF TGTGCCAGCAGCCCACCCAGGGGGCGCGTCGTGTATGAGCAGTTCTTC
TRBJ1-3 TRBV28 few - CASSSTGHSGNTIYF TGTGCCAGCAGTTCCACAGGGCATAGTGGAAACACCATATATTTT
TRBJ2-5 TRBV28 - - CASSFSVSETQYF TGTGCCAGCAGTTTTAGCGTTTCAGAGACCCAGTACTTC
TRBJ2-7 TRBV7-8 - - CASSPREPYEQYF TGTGCCAGCAGCCCGCGGGAACCCTACGAGCAGTACTTC
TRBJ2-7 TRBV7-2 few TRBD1 CASSLVGGQGSVSYEQYF TGTGCCAGCAGCTTAGTGGGTGGACAGGGGTCTGTTTCCTACGAGCAGTACTTC
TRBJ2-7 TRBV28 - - CASSRPVAGVGEQYF TGTGCCAGCAGCCGACCCGTGGCAGGGGTGGGAGAGCAGTACTTC
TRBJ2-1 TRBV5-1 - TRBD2 CASSPPNSGGTANEQFF TGCGCCAGCAGCCCACCTAATAGCGGGGGGACTGCCAATGAGCAGTTCTTC
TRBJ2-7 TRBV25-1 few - CASSDLEGSYEQYF TGTGCCAGCAGTGATTTAGAGGGCTCCTACGAGCAGTACTTC
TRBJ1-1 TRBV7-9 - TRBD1 CASSTGGLNTEAFF TGTGCCAGCAGCACAGGGGGACTGAACACTGAAGCTTTCTTT
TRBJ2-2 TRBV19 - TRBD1 CATPKGQRNTGELFF TGTGCCACTCCCAAGGGACAGAGGAACACCGGGGAGCTGTTTTTT
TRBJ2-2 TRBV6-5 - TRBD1 CASNDRVGGELFF TGTGCCAGCAACGACAGGGTTGGCGGGGAGCTGTTTTTT
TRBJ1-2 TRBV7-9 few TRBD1 CASSNQGGGGYTF TGTGCCAGCAGTAATCAGGGGGGAGGTGGCTACACCTTC
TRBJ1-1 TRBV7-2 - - CASRPGIMNTEAFF TGTGCCAGCAGACCAGGCATAATGAACACTGAAGCTTTCTTT
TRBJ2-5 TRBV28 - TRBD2 CASSSGLAGSQETQYF TGTGCCAGCAGTTCGGGACTAGCGGGTTCTCAAGAGACCCAGTACTTC
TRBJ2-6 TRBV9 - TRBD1 CASSVKTGGGSGANVLTF TGTGCCAGCAGCGTTAAGACAGGGGGAGGCTCTGGGGCCAACGTCCTGACTTTC
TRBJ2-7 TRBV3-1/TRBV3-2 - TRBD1 CASSPGTAYEQYF TGTGCCAGCAGCCCCGGGACAGCCTACGAGCAGTACTTC
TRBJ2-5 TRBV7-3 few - CASSLTLQETQYF TGTGCCAGCAGCTTAACGTTACAAGAGACCCAGTACTTC
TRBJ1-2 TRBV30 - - CAWIVGGYGYTF TGTGCCTGGATCGTAGGAGGCTATGGCTACACCTTC
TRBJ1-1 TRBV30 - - CAWSVAWGLNTEAFF TGTGCCTGGAGTGTCGCTTGGGGCTTGAACACTGAAGCTTTCTTT
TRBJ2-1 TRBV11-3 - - CASSPVEAGYNEQFF TGTGCCAGCAGCCCCGTGGAGGCGGGCTACAATGAGCAGTTCTTC
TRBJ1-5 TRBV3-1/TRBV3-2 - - CASSQGGSNQPQHF TGTGCCAGCAGCCAGGGCGGGAGCAATCAGCCCCAGCATTTT
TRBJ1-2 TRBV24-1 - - CATSETANYGYTF TGTGCCACCAGTGAGACAGCTAACTATGGCTACACCTTC
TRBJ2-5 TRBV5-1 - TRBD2 CASSSGLAGGQETQYF TGCGCCAGCAGCTCGGGACTAGCGGGGGGTCAAGAGACCCAGTACTTC
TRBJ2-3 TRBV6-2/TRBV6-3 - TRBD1 CASSFPSTGLTSTDTQYF TGTGCCAGCAGCTTCCCCTCGACAGGGTTAACTAGCACAGATACGCAGTATTTT
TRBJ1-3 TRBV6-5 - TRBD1 CASSITGATGNTIYF TGTGCCAGCAGCATTACAGGGGCGACTGGAAACACCATATATTTT
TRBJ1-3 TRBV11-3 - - CASSSQGVGTGNTIYF TGTGCCAGCAGCTCACAGGGTGTGGGTACTGGAAACACCATATATTTT
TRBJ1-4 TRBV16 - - CASSRRLAEATNEKLFF TGTGCCAGCAGCCGTAGACTGGCCGAGGCAACTAATGAAAAACTGTTTTTT
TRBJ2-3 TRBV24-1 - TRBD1 CATSAQGGTDTQYF TGTGCCACCAGTGCACAGGGGGGCACAGATACGCAGTATTTT
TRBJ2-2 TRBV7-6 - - CASSQGTGGAGELFF TGTGCCAGCAGTCAAGGGACTGGGGGAGCTGGGGAGCTGTTTTTT
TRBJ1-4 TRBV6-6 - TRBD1 CASSRLQGWNEKLFF TGTGCCAGCAGCCGACTACAGGGGTGGAATGAAAAACTGTTTTTT
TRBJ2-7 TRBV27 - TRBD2 CASSQGLALYEQYF TGTGCCAGCAGTCAGGGACTAGCACTCTACGAGCAGTACTTC
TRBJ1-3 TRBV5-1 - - CASSLLGESPGNTIYF TGCGCCAGCAGCTTGTTAGGGGAATCCCCTGGAAACACCATATATTTT
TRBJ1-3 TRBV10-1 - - CASSESEVNSGNTIYF TGCGCCAGCAGTGAGTCGGAGGTTAACTCTGGAAACACCATATATTTT